These T cell receptor beta chains were read from a single sample in a study of T cell responses to AZD1222 COVID-19 vaccine. TCRdb keeps only in-frame clones here, not all; method: immunoSEQ multiplex PCR. The table shows 150,000 or so clones, with about nine tenths occurring only once. The specimen was peripheral blood, collected on day 0 of AZD1222 vaccination. The receptors derive from an adult in good health. CDR3s include the opening cysteine and the closing phenylalanine or tryptophan. Each record gives: J gene, D gene, V gene, clone size, CDR3 DNA, CDR3 protein. D genes are given only for firm matches. Where a row states a size, it is once, few, many or the class of an expanded clone; other rows omit it.

J: TRBJ1-6; D: TRBD1; V: TRBV5-5; size: -; DNA: TGTGCCAGCAGCTTGGTGGACAGGGGGAATTCACCCCTCCACTTT; CDR3: CASSLVDRGNSPLHF
J: TRBJ1-1; D: -; V: TRBV28; size: -; DNA: TGTGCCAGCAGTTTTAAGGGGCTACTAGGTGAAGCTTTCTTT; CDR3: CASSFKGLLGEAFF
J: TRBJ2-6; D: TRBD1; V: TRBV5-1; size: -; DNA: TGCGCCAGCAGCCCGGGACAGGTAGCTGGGGCCAACGTCCTGACTTTC; CDR3: CASSPGQVAGANVLTF
J: TRBJ1-2; D: -; V: TRBV18; size: once; DNA: TGTGCCAGCTCTACCAACGGACAGACATATGGCTACACCTTC; CDR3: CASSTNGQTYGYTF
J: TRBJ2-4; D: -; V: TRBV7-3; size: -; DNA: TGTGCCAGCAGCCCCGGGGCAAGAGGAAAAGCCAAAAACATTCAGTACTTC; CDR3: CASSPGARGKAKNIQYF
J: TRBJ1-1; D: -; V: TRBV7-3; size: -; DNA: TGTGCCAGCAGCCCCGGCAGGGGCCTTGTACGAGCTTTCTTT; CDR3: CASSPGRGLVRAFF
J: TRBJ1-6; D: TRBD1; V: TRBV6-1; size: -; DNA: TGTGCCAGCAGTGACAGGGGGTCAAATTCACCCCTCCACTTT; CDR3: CASSDRGSNSPLHF
J: TRBJ1-1; D: TRBD1; V: TRBV7-9; size: -; DNA: TGTGCCAGCAGCCTTTTGACAGGGCCGGACACTGAAGCTTTCTTT; CDR3: CASSLLTGPDTEAFF
J: TRBJ2-5; D: -; V: TRBV5-1; size: -; DNA: TGCGCCAGCGACCCCGGTAGTAGTGAGTCTGAGACCCAGTACTTC; CDR3: CASDPGSSESETQYF
J: TRBJ2-2; D: -; V: TRBV11-2; size: -; DNA: TGTGCCAGCATCGGGGCGTGGGCCACCGGGGAGCTGTTTTTT; CDR3: CASIGAWATGELFF
J: TRBJ2-5; D: -; V: TRBV27; size: -; DNA: TGTGCCAGCAGTTTCCTCAGGGATAGAGAGACCCAGTACTTC; CDR3: CASSFLRDRETQYF
J: TRBJ1-1; D: -; V: TRBV30; size: once; DNA: TGTGCCTGGAGTGGGTGGAACACTGAAGCTTTCTTT; CDR3: CAWSGWNTEAFF
J: TRBJ1-2; D: -; V: TRBV7-2; size: -; DNA: TGTGCCAGCAGCATGAACAAAGGGGATGGCTACACCTTC; CDR3: CASSMNKGDGYTF
J: TRBJ2-7; D: TRBD1; V: TRBV3-1/TRBV3-2; size: few; DNA: TGTGCCAGCACTACGGGACAGAGCATTTCGGGCTACGAGCAGTACTTC; CDR3: CASTTGQSISGYEQYF
J: TRBJ1-4; D: -; V: TRBV15; size: -; DNA: TGTGCCACCAGCACTCCAGGGGCGACAAATGAAAAACTGTTTTTT; CDR3: CATSTPGATNEKLFF
J: TRBJ2-1; D: TRBD1; V: TRBV7-8; size: -; DNA: TGTGCCAGCAGCTCCACAGGGGTTAGGTACAATGAGCAGTTCTTC; CDR3: CASSSTGVRYNEQFF
J: TRBJ1-1; D: -; V: TRBV7-2; size: -; DNA: TGTGCCAGCAGCACACGACGGAGTAGGGGCGCTGAAGCTTTCTTT; CDR3: CASSTRRSRGAEAFF
J: TRBJ1-3; D: -; V: TRBV18; size: -; DNA: TGTGCCAGCTCACCAGAATATCGCGGAAACACCATATATTTT; CDR3: CASSPEYRGNTIYF
J: TRBJ2-7; D: -; V: TRBV27; size: -; DNA: TGTGCCAGCAGTTTATCGCAGGGGCCCTACGAGCAGTACTTC; CDR3: CASSLSQGPYEQYF
J: TRBJ2-7; D: -; V: TRBV29-1; size: -; DNA: TGCAGCGTTGAGGAGGGCGGCTCCTACGAGCAGTACTTC; CDR3: CSVEEGGSYEQYF
J: TRBJ2-2; D: -; V: TRBV7-9; size: -; DNA: TGTGCCAGCAGCTCGGACGGGACCTCTTCCAACACCGGGGAGCTGTTTTTT; CDR3: CASSSDGTSSNTGELFF
J: TRBJ2-1; D: TRBD2; V: TRBV3-1/TRBV3-2; size: -; DNA: TGTGCCAGCAGCGAAACTAGCGGGGATTACAATGAGCAGTTCTTC; CDR3: CASSETSGDYNEQFF
J: TRBJ1-1; D: TRBD1; V: TRBV29-1; size: -; DNA: TGCAGCGTCCGGGACAGGGAAAGGTTCACTGAAGCTTTCTTT; CDR3: CSVRDRERFTEAFF
J: TRBJ1-1; D: -; V: TRBV27; size: -; DNA: TGTGCCAGCAGTTTAGTATTCACTGAAGCTTTCTTT; CDR3: CASSLVFTEAFF
J: TRBJ1-2; D: TRBD1; V: TRBV19; size: -; DNA: TGTGCCAGTGAACAGGGGGGCACTGCCAAGGTGGAGGGCTACACCTTC; CDR3: CASEQGGTAKVEGYTF
J: TRBJ2-3; D: -; V: TRBV11-3; size: -; DNA: TGTGCCAGCAGCTCCTCAAGAGGGTCTACACAGTATTTT; CDR3: CASSSSRGSTQYF
J: TRBJ1-1; D: TRBD1; V: TRBV7-2; size: -; DNA: TGTGCCAGCAGCACTAGGACAGGGGAGACTGAAGCTTTCTTT; CDR3: CASSTRTGETEAFF
J: TRBJ1-6; D: -; V: TRBV7-2; size: -; DNA: TGTGCCAGCAGCTCAACGGCCCCTCTTCCCCTCCACTTT; CDR3: CASSSTAPLPLHF
J: TRBJ2-1; D: TRBD2; V: TRBV5-1; size: -; DNA: TGCGCCAGCAGCTTGGCCCCCGGGACTAGCATCAATGAGCAGTTCTTC; CDR3: CASSLAPGTSINEQFF
J: TRBJ1-3; D: -; V: TRBV9; size: -; DNA: TGTGCCAGCAAAAGAGACGTCTACTCTGGAAACACCATATATTTT; CDR3: CASKRDVYSGNTIYF
J: TRBJ1-5; D: -; V: TRBV6-1; size: -; DNA: TGTGCCAGCAGTGAGAATCAGCCCCAGCATTTT; CDR3: CASSENQPQHF
J: TRBJ1-5; D: -; V: TRBV2; size: -; DNA: TGTGCCAGCAGTGGGGGGGCGCAGGGCCGGCAGCCCCAGCATTTT; CDR3: CASSGGAQGRQPQHF
J: TRBJ2-5; D: -; V: TRBV11-3; size: -; DNA: TGTGCCAGCAGCCCGAGGAGCCTCTCCCCGGAGACCCAGTACTTC; CDR3: CASSPRSLSPETQYF
J: TRBJ1-3; D: TRBD1; V: TRBV5-6; size: -; DNA: TGTGCCAGCAGTTCGACAGGGGTCTATGGAAACACCATATATTTT; CDR3: CASSSTGVYGNTIYF
J: TRBJ1-5; D: -; V: TRBV24-1; size: -; DNA: TGTGCCACCAGTCGACCACAGCCCCAGCATTTT; CDR3: CATSRPQPQHF
J: TRBJ1-1; D: -; V: TRBV27; size: -; DNA: TGTGCCAGCAGTTTATTATTCGGGAGGGGGAAGGGAACTGAAGCTTTCTTT; CDR3: CASSLLFGRGKGTEAFF
J: TRBJ2-7; D: TRBD2; V: TRBV5-1; size: -; DNA: TGCGCCAGCAGCTTGGGACGGGGGGGATACGAGCAGTACTTC; CDR3: CASSLGRGGYEQYF
J: TRBJ1-1; D: -; V: TRBV7-7; size: -; DNA: TGTGCTAGCAGCTTTAGGTCGGACACTGAAGCTTTCTTT; CDR3: CASSFRSDTEAFF
J: TRBJ1-5; D: -; V: TRBV19; size: -; DNA: TGTGCCAGTGCTAGTTTCTATAGCAATCAGCCCCAGCATTTT; CDR3: CASASFYSNQPQHF
J: TRBJ1-2; D: -; V: TRBV7-9; size: -; DNA: TGTGCCAGCAGCTTACTTGAGACAGGAGGTGTTTGGGACTATGGCTACACCTTC; CDR3: CASSLLETGGVWDYGYTF
J: TRBJ1-5; D: -; V: TRBV18; size: -; DNA: TGTGCCAGCTCACCCGAAGGGGGGGGAAGAAGCAATCAGCCCCAGCATTTT; CDR3: CASSPEGGGRSNQPQHF
J: TRBJ2-1; D: -; V: TRBV27; size: -; DNA: TGTGCCAGCAGGGGGGAGTATGAGCAGTTCTTC; CDR3: CASRGEYEQFF
J: TRBJ1-2; D: -; V: TRBV29-1; size: -; DNA: TGCAGCGTTGAAGATCTTCCGGGTCTTGGCTACACCTTC; CDR3: CSVEDLPGLGYTF
J: TRBJ1-5; D: TRBD1; V: TRBV2; size: -; DNA: TGTGCCAGCAGGGAGGGGGGGCGGACAGGGAGAAATCAGCCCCAGCATTTT; CDR3: CASREGGRTGRNQPQHF
J: TRBJ1-1; D: TRBD1; V: TRBV5-1; size: -; DNA: TGCGCCAGCAGCCGAAGTAGACAGGGGATGAACACTGAAGCTTTCTTT; CDR3: CASSRSRQGMNTEAFF
J: TRBJ1-3; D: -; V: TRBV3-1/TRBV3-2; size: -; DNA: TGTGCCAGCAGCCCCCCTCAGGGCTCTGGAAACACCATATATTTT; CDR3: CASSPPQGSGNTIYF
J: TRBJ2-1; D: TRBD1; V: TRBV19; size: once; DNA: TGTGCCAGTAGTAATCCCGGACAGGGTGGCTACAATGAGCAGTTCTTC; CDR3: CASSNPGQGGYNEQFF
J: TRBJ1-5; D: -; V: TRBV5-5; size: -; DNA: TGTGCCAGCAGCTTCTCCGGGACACCCACCGGAGGGCCCCAGCATTTT; CDR3: CASSFSGTPTGGPQHF
J: TRBJ1-2; D: -; V: TRBV7-9; size: -; DNA: TGTGCCAGCAGCTTCAACGGAGGGGGGGCAGTGGGCTACACCTTC; CDR3: CASSFNGGGAVGYTF